Below, 20 T cell receptor beta chains from the same sample are listed, as sequenced in a study of cytomegalovirus exposure and HLA in healthy donors. Primers for the PCR totalled 60 Vbeta and 13 Jbeta. Data came from immunoSEQ multiplex PCR; TCRdb stores just in-frame clones and leaves some out. The data show some 110,000 clones, 75% to 85% seen once. The specimen sequenced was PBMCs. All receptors derive from a man aged 25-45 years in good health and CMV-seronegative.

This chain links TRBV5-1 with TRBJ1-2; weak D call: TRBD1 (6 bases). V lost 4 bases and J lost 2, with 12 bases in between. Germline CDR1 is SGHRS and CDR2 is YFSETQ. CDR3 length: 14 amino acids. The DNA for the CDR3 is TGCGCCAGCAGCCCGGAGGGGGGGAACTATGGCTACACCTTC. Residues: CASSPEGGNYGYTF.

The chain is built from TRBV6-1 and TRBJ2-4; D might be TRBD1 (6 bases). V lost 6 bases and J 3 bases, leaving 15 bases between the germline ends. The CDR3 loop spans 15 amino acids. The germline CDR1 and CDR2 sequences are MNHNS and SASEGT. The CDR3 is CASRDLSGDKNIQYF. The CDR3, as DNA: TGTGCCAGCAGGGATCTGTCAGGGGACAAAAACATTCAGTACTTC.

This clone has a handful of counts. The chain carries TRBV10-1 and TRBJ2-7; D is perhaps TRBD1 (6 bases). The V gene lost 6 bases and the J gene lost 6 bases, with 12 bases spanning the gap. Germline values: CDR1 WNHNN, CDR2 SYGVQD (reference sequence). The CDR3 consists of 12 residues. CDR3 DNA sequence: TGCGCCAGCAGCCCAGGGGTGGGCGAGCAGTACTTC. Amino acid sequence: CASSPGVGEQYF.

This clone was counted a few times. The chain has TRBV7-2 and TRBJ1-5; the D gene is possibly TRBD1 (6 bases). Germline loops: CDR1 SGHTA, CDR2 FQGNSA. The CDR3 is 16 residues long. V was clipped by 4 bases and J by 1 base, with 14 bases between them. CDR3 bases: TGTGCCAGCAGCTGGGGGAGCAGGGGAAGCAATCAGCCCCAGCATTTT. Amino acids: CASSWGSRGSNQPQHF.

The chain carries TRBV6-1 and TRBJ1-4; TRBD1 agrees at 8 bases. The CDR3 runs to 14 residues. Germline loops: CDR1 MNHNS, CDR2 SASEGT. V lost 4 bases and J lost 7; bases outside the gene matches: 5. CDR3 nucleotides: TGTGCCAGCAGTGGGACAGGGAGAAGTGAAAAACTGTTTTTT. Translation: CASSGTGRSEKLFF.

This clone was observed a few times. This chain uses TRBV25-1 with TRBJ2-1; 7 nucleotides agree with TRBD2. Trimming at V came to 6 bases and at J to 1 base, leaving 6 bases not matched to a gene. Looked up from germline, CDR1 is MGHDK and CDR2 is SYGVNS. The CDR3 has 15 amino acids. The CDR3 loop reads CASRRAGESYNEQFF. CDR3 nucleotides: TGTGCCAGCAGAAGGGCGGGGGAATCCTACAATGAGCAGTTCTTC.

The table lists this clone with a few counts. V and J are TRBV10-3 and TRBJ2-1; 7 bases are a match to TRBD2. J gave up 3 bases and V 10 bases, and 12 bases lay outside the gene matches. The CDR3 has 15 residues. In germline, CDR1 is ENHRY, CDR2 SYGVKD. The DNA for the CDR3 is TGTGCCACAGAGACCGGGACGGGGGGCTACAATGAGCAGTTCTTC. It translates to CATETGTGGYNEQFF.

CDR3 bases: TGCAGCGTTGAAGAAGGGGGACTAGCGGGGGGGCCCCAAGAGACCCAGTACTTC. It is translated as CSVEEGGLAGGPQETQYF. The chain employs TRBV29-1 and TRBJ2-5; TRBD2 agrees at 16 bases. The CDR3 extends over 18 amino acids. CDR1 is SQVTM and CDR2 is ANQGSEA in the germline V gene. V lost 0 bases, J lost 1 base, and 5 bases stayed unmatched.

The chain uses TRBV28 and TRBJ2-2; D may be TRBD2 (5 bases). V shed 2 bases and J shed 7 bases, with 11 bases lying between them. Per the germline V gene, CDR1 is MDHEN and CDR2 is SYDVKM. The CDR3 runs 14 residues. This CDR3 reads CASSLRRRVGELFF. DNA for the CDR3: TGTGCCAGCAGTTTAAGACGGCGGGTCGGGGAGCTGTTTTTT.

The chain carries TRBV4-1 and TRBJ2-3; D possibly corresponds to TRBD2 (6 bases). The CDR3 has 15 amino acids. The germline CDR1 and CDR2 sequences are MGHRA and YSYEKL. Trimming took 6 bases from V and 8 from J, leaving 21 bases between them. The CDR3 nucleotides are TGCGCCAGCAGGCCTCCGGGACTGGCCACCGGTACGCAGTATTTT. This sequence encodes CASRPPGLATGTQYF.

The chain recombines TRBV5-1 with TRBJ2-5, with D perhaps matching TRBD2 (6 bases). V lost 0 bases to trimming and J lost 2 bases, with 11 bases between them. Per germline, CDR1 SGHRS and CDR2 YFSETQ. The CDR3 contains 15 residues. CDR3 sequence: CASSLEGREQETQYF. The CDR3, as DNA: TGCGCCAGCAGCTTGGAGGGACGGGAGCAAGAGACCCAGTACTTC.

This clone was recorded a few times. This sequence joins TRBV11-2 and TRBJ2-7, with TRBD1 matching over 7 bases. The junction had 4 bases not matched to a gene; V was cut back by 1 base and J by 1 base. Germline V gene sequence: CDR1 SGHAT, CDR2 FQNNGV. There are 15 residues in the CDR3. DNA for the CDR3: TGTGCCAGCAGCTTAGTCGGGACAGAATCCTACGAGCAGTACTTC. Residues: CASSLVGTESYEQYF. Filled out from reference TRBV11-2 and TRBJ2-7, the complete variable domain reads EAGVAQSPRYKIIEKRQSVAFWCNPISGHATLYWYQQILGQGPKLLIQFQNNGVVDDSQLPKDRFSAERLKGVDSTLKIQPAKLEDSAVYLCASSLVGTESYEQYFGPGTRLTVT.

The chain carries TRBV5-5 and TRBJ1-6; TRBD1 aligns across 7 bases. The CDR3 has 14 residues. V trimming: 1 base; J trimming: 8 bases; junction bases outside the gene matches: 3. Germline CDR1 reads SGHKS; CDR2 reads YYEKEE (reference sequence). CDR3 nucleotides: TGTGCCAGCAGCTTGTCGACAGGGTATTCACCCCTCCACTTT. It specifies CASSLSTGYSPLHF.

Only one count was recorded for this clone. CDR3 coding DNA: TGTGCCAGCAGCTCGCAACAGGGGATAAAGACCCAGTACTTC. Protein product: CASSSQQGIKTQYF. The rearrangement uses TRBV5-4 and TRBJ2-5; 7 nucleotides line up with TRBD1. Germline V gene lookup returns CDR1 SGHNT and CDR2 YYREEE (reference sequence). CDR3 length: 14 amino acids. Unmatched junction bases numbered 8, after V lost 3 bases and J lost 6 bases.

The chain employs TRBV2 and TRBJ1-2; 7 nucleotides match TRBD1. The CDR3 length is 14 residues. With V trimmed by 3 bases and J by 5 bases, 6 bases remained unmatched. Germline V gives CDR1 SNHLY, CDR2 FYNNEI. This CDR3 reads CASSDPTGSYGYTF. CDR3 nucleotides: TGTGCCAGCAGTGATCCGACAGGGTCATATGGCTACACCTTC.

The chain joins TRBV28 to TRBJ2-2; the match to TRBD2 covers 7 bases. The CDR3 loop spans 17 amino acids. V was clipped by 3 bases and J by 0 bases; unmatched bases: 7. Germline-derived CDR1 and CDR2 are MDHEN and SYDVKM. For the CDR3, the DNA is TGTGCCAGCAGTTTTTTCGGCCTAGCGGCGAACACCGGGGAGCTGTTTTTT. Amino acids: CASSFFGLAANTGELFF. Supplemented by reference TRBV28 and TRBJ2-2, the full variable domain reads DVKVTQSSRYLVKRTGEKVFLECVQDMDHENMFWYRQDPGLGLRLIYFSYDVKMKEKGDIPEGYSVSREKKERFSLILESASTNQTSMYLCASSFFGLAANTGELFFGEGSRLTVL.

This rearrangement joins TRBV6-1 to TRBJ1-5; D gene ambiguous. The CDR3 runs to 15 residues. V shed 3 bases and J shed 4 bases, with 13 bases lying between them. Germline V gene lookup returns CDR1 MNHNS and CDR2 SASEGT. The DNA of the CDR3 is TGTGCCAGCAGTGAGCGCGGTCCCCAAAATCAGCCCCAGCATTTT. Protein product: CASSERGPQNQPQHF.

This clone has a single count. V and J are TRBV7-6 and TRBJ2-7; tentatively, D is TRBD1 (5 bases). Germline V lookup: CDR1 SGHVS, CDR2 FNYEAQ. V lost 1 base to trimming and J lost 6 bases, with 13 bases between them. The CDR3 length is 14 residues. DNA for the CDR3: TGTGCCAGCAGCTTAGGGCAGGGAACCCTCGAGCAGTACTTC. This encodes CASSLGQGTLEQYF.

This chain links TRBV4-2 with TRBJ2-7; D is perhaps TRBD1 (5 bases). V lost 4 bases and J lost 5, with 15 bases in between. CDR3 size: 14 residues. Germline assignment: CDR1 LGHNA and CDR2 YNFKEQ. This chain's CDR3 is CASSPGLGNDEQYF. In DNA form, the CDR3 reads TGTGCCAGCAGCCCAGGGCTGGGGAACGACGAGCAGTACTTC.

V usage is TRBV9 and J usage is TRBJ2-1; 12 bases map to TRBD1. V trimming: 1 base; J trimming: 8 bases; junction bases outside the gene matches: 4. Per germline, CDR1 SGDLS and CDR2 YYNGEE. CDR3 length equals 15 residues. The CDR3, as DNA: TGTGCCAGCAGCGTATCGGGACAGGGGGCAGATGAGCAGTTCTTC. Amino acid sequence: CASSVSGQGADEQFF.